This TCR beta chain was sequenced in a study of T cell changes during pregnancy in multiple sclerosis. The table came from immunoSEQ multiplex PCR; TCRdb's copy has only in-frame clones and leaves some out. The table lists 9,000 to 10,000 clones, 83% of them singletons. V was pared by 4 bases and J by 3 bases, with 3 bases of the junction left unmatched. Germline V gives CDR1 LGHNA, CDR2 YSLEER. The CDR3 contains 15 residues. The receptor's source is a female donor in good health, enrolled as a control in a pregnancy study. The specimen was CD8+ T cells from peripheral blood mononuclear cells, collected in the third trimester of pregnancy. The gene calls are TRBV4-3 and TRBJ1-6; TRBD1 matches at 7 bases. CDR3: CASSLGTDYNSPLHF. DNA of the CDR3: TGCGCCAGCAGCCTGGGGACAGACTATAATTCACCCCTCCACTTT.